Below, 8 T cell receptor beta chains from the same sample are listed, as sequenced in a study of T cell responses to AZD1222 COVID-19 vaccine. Produced via immunoSEQ multiplex PCR; TCRdb's table is partial and in-frame only. Of 130,000 to 150,000 clones in the sample, 88% were seen once. The source material was peripheral blood, sampled on day 0 of AZD1222 vaccination. These receptors originate from an adult in good health.

The chain joins TRBV6-5 to TRBJ1-5; D might be TRBD1 (5 bases). CDR1 and CDR2 from the germline V gene are MNHEY and SVGAGI. Trimming left V 2 bases short and J 6 bases short, with 17 bases between. The CDR3 length is 16 residues. The CDR3 bases are TGTGCCAGCAGTTACGCGGGACCGGGTGGGGGTCAGCCCCAGCATTTT. This gives the protein CASSYAGPGGGQPQHF.

The chain combines TRBV24-1 with TRBJ1-1; no reliable D call. The V and J ends lost 3 bases and 3 bases respectively, with 10 bases between them. The CDR3 totals 14 residues. Looked up from germline, CDR1 is KGHDR and CDR2 is SFDVKD. CDR3 sequence: CATSDRPGDTEAFF. The CDR3 DNA sequence: TGTGCCACCAGTGATCGACCTGGGGACACTGAAGCTTTCTTT.

V usage is TRBV5-4 and J usage is TRBJ1-6; the match to TRBD1 covers 8 bases. Germline trimming cut 6 bases from V and 8 bases from J; bases unmatched to any gene: 10. Germline assignment: CDR1 SGHNT and CDR2 YYREEE (reference sequence). The CDR3 is 15 amino acids. The CDR3 spells CASKLSPDRDSPLHF. The CDR3 DNA sequence: TGTGCCAGCAAACTGTCCCCGGACAGGGATTCACCCCTCCACTTT. Combining the CDR3 with reference TRBV5-4 and TRBJ1-6 gives the whole variable domain ETGVTQSPTHLIKTRGQQVTLRCSSQSGHNTVSWYQQALGQGPQFIFQYYREEENGRGNFPPRFSGLQFPNYSSELNVNALELDDSALYLCASKLSPDRDSPLHFGNGTRLTVT.

The V gene is TRBV27, the J gene TRBJ2-3; the D gene is possibly TRBD1 (6 bases). Germline V gene data show CDR1 as MNHEY and CDR2 as SMNVEV (reference sequence). This CDR3 is 14 amino acids long. The V end was cut by 1 base, the J end by 1 base, with 6 bases between. DNA for the CDR3: TGTGCCAGCAGTTTATACAGGGGCACAGATACGCAGTATTTT. This codes for CASSLYRGTDTQYF.

The gene calls are TRBV15 and TRBJ1-4; no clear D gene. From germline, CDR1 is LNHNV and CDR2 YYDKDF (reference sequence). This CDR3 has 15 amino acids. Trimming removed 0 bases at V and 0 bases at J, with 5 bases between. The CDR3 loop reads CATSRDLPTNEKLFF. The DNA of the CDR3 is TGTGCCACCAGCAGAGATCTCCCAACTAATGAAAAACTGTTTTTT.

The V gene is TRBV9, the J gene TRBJ1-2; tentative D call: TRBD1 (6 bases). CDR3 size: 16 residues. The germline CDR1 and CDR2 sequences are SGDLS and YYNGEE. V was cut by 2 bases and J by 4 bases, with 18 bases left in between. The CDR3 sequence is CASSVPPGGQGYGYTF. CDR3 coding DNA: TGTGCCAGCAGCGTCCCCCCTGGGGGGCAGGGCTATGGCTACACCTTC.

This clone was detected once. The chain joins TRBV27 to TRBJ2-1; 13 bases fit TRBD2. CDR1 and CDR2 from the germline V gene are MNHEY and SMNVEV (reference sequence). There are 16 residues in the CDR3. The ends lost 2 bases at V and 7 bases at J; junction bases unmatched: 5. CDR3 nucleotide sequence: TGTGCCAGCAGTTTACCGGGACTAGCGGGATTTAATGAGCAGTTCTTC. It specifies CASSLPGLAGFNEQFF.

The chain recombines TRBV6-2 or TRBV6-3 with TRBJ1-1; D gene uncertain. Germline CDR1 is MNHEY and CDR2 is SVGEGT. Between the trimmed V and J ends, which lost 5 bases and 11 bases, there was a span of 15 bases. This CDR3 has 12 residues. Written as DNA, the CDR3 is TGTGCCAGCAGTACGGGCACCCTCTGGGCTTTCTTT. Encoded protein: CASSTGTLWAFF.